This TCR beta chain is from a study of cytomegalovirus exposure and HLA in healthy donors. Study results and limitations: Several V segments, TRBV6-2 and TRBV6-3 among them, could not be told apart and were dropped. Associated with cytomegalovirus, according to the listing, were about 160 TCR beta chains. Presence/absence analyses supposed approximately even sequencing depth among donors. Accurate predictions that matched the HLA-A and HLA-B alleles of most subjects were reportedly made from TCR beta sequences.

The PCR had 60 Vbeta and 13 Jbeta primers. The table came from immunoSEQ multiplex PCR; TCRdb's copy has only in-frame clones and leaves some out. The repertoire holds over 150,000 clones, less than 80% seen once, with 2% to 2.5% in the top ten. Comments on this clone: The antigen remains unidentified.

The CDR3 totals 16 residues. Germline CDR1 MNHEY, CDR2 SVGAGI. V gave up 4 bases and J gave up 2 bases, with 18 bases separating them. Source material: PBMCs. The V and J genes are TRBV6-5 and TRBJ2-7, with a possible D match to TRBD2 (6 bases). The sequence came from a man aged 40-49 years in good health and CMV-seronegative. The CDR3 DNA reads TGTGCCAGCAGTTTGACCGGGACTGCCGTAACCTACGAGCAGTACTTC. It encodes CASSLTGTAVTYEQYF.